This T cell receptor beta chain was sequenced for a study of early T cells in non-severe SARS-CoV-2 infection. The table lists this clonotype with a few counts. TCRdb redid the calling of the 5' RACE reads with MiXCR, one entry per CDR3 protein. In the table there are some 80,000 distinct CDR3 sequences, approximately 12% of which are singletons. The source is an adult who was a healthcare worker with PCR-confirmed SARS-CoV-2 infection or an uninfected control (not recorded which). The donor label of this sample is uncertain. Material: whole blood, obtained at baseline.

The chain's CDR3 is CARKTRTADLQETQYF. Here the CDR3 DNA reads TGTGCCAGAAAGACCCGGACCGCCGACCTACAAGAGACCCAGTACTTC. The chain recombines TRBV25-1 with TRBJ2-5; D gene uncertain. Looked up from germline, CDR1 is MGHDK and CDR2 is SYGVNS. CDR3 length: 16 amino acids. V shed 9 bases and J shed 2 bases, with 22 bases lying between them.